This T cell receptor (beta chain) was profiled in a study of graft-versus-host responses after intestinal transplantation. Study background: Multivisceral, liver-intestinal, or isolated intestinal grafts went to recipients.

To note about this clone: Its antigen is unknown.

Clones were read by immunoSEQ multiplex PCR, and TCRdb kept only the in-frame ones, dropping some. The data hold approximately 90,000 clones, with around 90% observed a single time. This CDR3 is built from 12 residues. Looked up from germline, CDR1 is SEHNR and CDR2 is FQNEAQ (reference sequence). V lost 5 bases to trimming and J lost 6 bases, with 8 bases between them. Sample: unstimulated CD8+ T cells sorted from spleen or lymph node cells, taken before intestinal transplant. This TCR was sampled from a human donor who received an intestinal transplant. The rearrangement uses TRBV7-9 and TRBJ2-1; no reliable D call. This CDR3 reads CASSGLSNEQFF. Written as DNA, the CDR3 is TGTGCCAGCAGCGGGCTTTCCAATGAGCAGTTCTTC.